This T cell receptor beta chain came from a study of T cells in narcolepsy (dated by TCRdb to between 2018 and 2020). With respect to the entire study: Patients with narcolepsy type 1 or type 2 (NT1, NT2) and healthy control donors were enrolled in the study. The study sought autoreactive T cells targeting hypocretin neuron self-antigens (hypocretin, TRIB2) in narcolepsy patients, using TCR Vbeta sequencing to track clonotypes in blood and CSF.

The paper's findings and limits, for the study overall: Patients and controls had similar numbers of sequenced blood memory CD4+ clonotypes, with averages of around 40,000 in patients and 30,000 to 35,000 in controls. Certain blood memory CD4+ repertoires from patients and controls had no sequences that matched autoreactive T cell clones. Plots comparing CSF and blood CD4+ T cell clonotypes from the same patient highlighted HCRT-specific and TRIB2-specific autoreactive clonotypes. Autoreactive clonotypes were reported to be detected serially in the blood of the same patients and of different patients, but not in the blood of healthy controls.

For TCR Vbeta sequencing, memory CD4+ T cells were sorted ex vivo from the peripheral blood of narcolepsy patients and healthy controls. According to the germline V gene, CDR1 reads MNHNS and CDR2 reads SASEGT. Inclusive of the bounding cysteine and phenylalanine, the CDR3 is 12 residues long. The sequence is cut down to CDR3 DNA, 36 bases in frame from base 1. V is reduced by 6 bases and J by 7 bases, leaving a spacing of 10 bases between them. A note on this clone: The antigen it recognizes is unknown. The sample holds no much larger clone one base away, and base qualities are not on file.

Libraries came from the immunoSEQ multiplex PCR assay. As stored in TCRdb, this immuneACCESS dataset retains in-frame rearrangements with V and J assigned. A fraction of the clones does not appear; measured against another copy, unresolved V genes explain less than half of the discrepancy, and the remainder lacks a known reason. For this sample the table gives over 30,000 clones, of which about 85% were detected only once. Together, the top ten hold over 0.65% of the sample. Sequencing was carried out using CD45RA- memory CD4+ T cells from PBMCs. This specimen's cell subset or site label, interpreted: memory T cells sorted ex vivo from peripheral blood. The source is a human donor with narcolepsy. The V and J segments used are TRBV6-1 and TRBJ1-5; the D gene is perhaps TRBD1, on 5 matching bases. The bases are TGTGCCAGCAGGGACACTCCACAGCCCCAGCATTTT. This gives the protein CASRDTPQPQHF.